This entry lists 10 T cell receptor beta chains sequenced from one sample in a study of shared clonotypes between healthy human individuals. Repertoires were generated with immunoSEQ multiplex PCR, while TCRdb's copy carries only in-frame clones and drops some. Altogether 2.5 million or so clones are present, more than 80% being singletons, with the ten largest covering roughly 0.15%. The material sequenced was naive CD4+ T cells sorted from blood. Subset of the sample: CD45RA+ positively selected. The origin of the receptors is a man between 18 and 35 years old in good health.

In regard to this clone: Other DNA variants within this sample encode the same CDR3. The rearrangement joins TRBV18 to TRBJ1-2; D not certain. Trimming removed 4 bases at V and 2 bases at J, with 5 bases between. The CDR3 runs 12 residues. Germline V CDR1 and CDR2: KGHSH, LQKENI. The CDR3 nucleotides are TGTGCCAGCTCACAGGGAAACTATGGCTACACCTTC. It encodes CASSQGNYGYTF.

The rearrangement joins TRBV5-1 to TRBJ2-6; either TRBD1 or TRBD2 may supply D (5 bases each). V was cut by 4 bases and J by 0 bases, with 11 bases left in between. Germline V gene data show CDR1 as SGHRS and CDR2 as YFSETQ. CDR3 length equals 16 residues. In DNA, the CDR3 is TGCGCCAGCAGCCGGGACGAAGCCTCTGGGGCCAACGTCCTGACTTTC. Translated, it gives CASSRDEASGANVLTF.

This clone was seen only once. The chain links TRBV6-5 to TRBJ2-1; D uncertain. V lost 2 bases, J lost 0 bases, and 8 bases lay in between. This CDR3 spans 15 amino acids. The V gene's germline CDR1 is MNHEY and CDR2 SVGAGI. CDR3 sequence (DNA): TGTGCCAGCAGTTACGAGGTTGGCTCCTACAATGAGCAGTTCTTC. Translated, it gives CASSYEVGSYNEQFF.

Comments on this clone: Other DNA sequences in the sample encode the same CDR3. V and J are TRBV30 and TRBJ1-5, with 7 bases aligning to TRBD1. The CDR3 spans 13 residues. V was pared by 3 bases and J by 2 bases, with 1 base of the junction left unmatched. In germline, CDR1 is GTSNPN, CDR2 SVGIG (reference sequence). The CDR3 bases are TGTGCCTGGAGGGGGACAGGCAATCAGCCCCAGCATTTT. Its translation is CAWRGTGNQPQHF.

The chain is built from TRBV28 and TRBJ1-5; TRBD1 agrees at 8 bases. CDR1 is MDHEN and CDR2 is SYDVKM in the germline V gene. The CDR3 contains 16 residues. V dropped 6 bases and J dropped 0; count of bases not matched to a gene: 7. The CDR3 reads CASRPTGAYSNQPQHF. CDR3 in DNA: TGTGCCAGCAGGCCGACAGGGGCCTATAGCAATCAGCCCCAGCATTTT.

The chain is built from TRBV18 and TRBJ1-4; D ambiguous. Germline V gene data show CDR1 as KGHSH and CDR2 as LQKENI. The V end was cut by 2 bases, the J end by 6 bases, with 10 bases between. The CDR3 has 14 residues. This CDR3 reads CASSPRQEDEKLFF. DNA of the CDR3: TGTGCCAGCTCACCAAGACAAGAGGATGAAAAACTGTTTTTT.

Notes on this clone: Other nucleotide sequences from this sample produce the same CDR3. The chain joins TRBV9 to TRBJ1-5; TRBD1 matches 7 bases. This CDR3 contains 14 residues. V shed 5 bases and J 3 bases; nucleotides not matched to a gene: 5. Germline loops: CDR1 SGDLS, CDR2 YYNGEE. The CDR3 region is CASSPGQINQPQHF. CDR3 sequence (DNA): TGTGCCAGCAGTCCGGGACAGATCAATCAGCCCCAGCATTTT.

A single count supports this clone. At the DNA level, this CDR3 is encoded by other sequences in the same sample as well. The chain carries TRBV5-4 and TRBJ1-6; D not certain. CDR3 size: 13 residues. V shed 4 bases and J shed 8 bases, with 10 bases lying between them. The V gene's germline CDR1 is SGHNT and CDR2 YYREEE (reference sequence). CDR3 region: CASSPDRDSPLHF. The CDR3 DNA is TGTGCCAGCAGCCCAGATAGGGATTCACCCCTCCACTTT.

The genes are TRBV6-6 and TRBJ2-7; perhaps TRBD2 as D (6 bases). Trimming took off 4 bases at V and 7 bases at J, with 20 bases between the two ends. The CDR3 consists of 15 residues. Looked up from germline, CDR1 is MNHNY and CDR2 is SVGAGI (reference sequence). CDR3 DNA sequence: TGTGCCAGCAGTTCGGGACTGCAGTCGGGTTTGGAGCAGTACTTC. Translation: CASSSGLQSGLEQYF.

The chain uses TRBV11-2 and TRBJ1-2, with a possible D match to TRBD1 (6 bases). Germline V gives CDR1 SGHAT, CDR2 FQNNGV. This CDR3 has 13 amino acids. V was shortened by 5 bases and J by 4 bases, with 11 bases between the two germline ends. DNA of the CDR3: TGTGCCAGCAGCCTTGACAGGTTCTATGGCTACACCTTC. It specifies CASSLDRFYGYTF.